This entry lists 23 T cell receptor beta chains sequenced from one sample in a study of cytomegalovirus exposure and HLA in healthy donors. Vbeta (60) and Jbeta (13) primers were used in the PCR. Sequenced by immunoSEQ multiplex PCR; TCRdb stores in-frame clones only, minus some. The repertoire holds some 120,000 clones, with 80% as singletons. Sequenced: PBMCs. These receptor sequences come from a man between 25 and 39 years old in good health and CMV-seronegative.

The V and J genes are TRBV28 and TRBJ2-7; 9 bases align to TRBD1. Trimming at V came to 3 bases and at J to 3 bases, leaving 9 bases not matched to a gene. The germline V gene encodes CDR1 MDHEN and CDR2 SYDVKM. The CDR3 totals 16 residues. CDR3 nucleotide sequence: TGTGCCAGCAGTTTGATCTCCGGACAGGGGTTCTACGAGCAGTACTTC. This gives the protein CASSLISGQGFYEQYF. Based on the CDR3 plus reference TRBV28 and TRBJ2-7, the full variable domain is DVKVTQSSRYLVKRTGEKVFLECVQDMDHENMFWYRQDPGLGLRLIYFSYDVKMKEKGDIPEGYSVSREKKERFSLILESASTNQTSMYLCASSLISGQGFYEQYFGPGTRLTVT.

The CDR3 protein is CSVAFSSGDTQYF. CDR3 DNA sequence: TGCAGCGTTGCGTTCTCGAGCGGGGATACGCAGTATTTT. The V call is TRBV29-1, the J call TRBJ2-3, with D tentatively TRBD2 (6 bases). Germline V gives CDR1 SQVTM, CDR2 ANQGSEA. The CDR3 loop spans 13 amino acids. Trimming stripped 4 bases from V and 6 bases from J, with 14 bases between.

This clone was counted between two and nine times. V is TRBV5-5 and J is TRBJ2-5; 12 bases map to TRBD2. Germline lookup yields CDR1 SGHKS and CDR2 YYEKEE (reference sequence). CDR3 size: 16 residues. J lost 4 bases, V lost 3 bases, and 7 bases had no gene match. The CDR3 reads CASSSFPGLAGETQYF. The CDR3 coding sequence is TGTGCCAGCAGCTCCTTTCCGGGACTAGCGGGAGAGACCCAGTACTTC.

The chain is built from TRBV2 and TRBJ1-5, with 7 bases matching TRBD1. The length of the CDR3 is 15 residues. The V gene's germline CDR1 is SNHLY and CDR2 FYNNEI. Germline trimming cut 6 bases from V and 2 bases from J; bases unmatched to any gene: 7. The CDR3 loop is CASSQEGAGNQPQHF. CDR3 DNA: TGTGCCAGCAGCCAGGAGGGGGCGGGCAATCAGCCCCAGCATTTT.

The CDR3 here is CASSSTGGDEKLFF. The CDR3 DNA is TGTGCCAGCAGCTCGACAGGGGGCGACGAAAAACTGTTTTTT. The chain employs TRBV5-5 and TRBJ1-4; 10 nucleotides match TRBD1. The CDR3 covers 14 residues. Germline V gene data show CDR1 as SGHKS and CDR2 as YYEKEE (reference sequence). Trimming took 3 bases from V and 8 from J; bases not matched to a gene: 4.

The chain recombines TRBV4-2 with TRBJ2-7; the match to TRBD1 covers 9 bases. Trimming at V came to 3 bases and at J to 3 bases, leaving 6 bases not matched to a gene. Germline CDR1 and CDR2: LGHNA and YNFKEQ. This CDR3 region has 15 residues. CDR3 in amino acids: CASSQGGQGSYEQYF. The CDR3 nucleotides read TGTGCCAGCAGCCAGGGTGGACAGGGGAGCTACGAGCAGTACTTC.

This clone was found a few times. The chain has TRBV6-1 and TRBJ2-6, with 7 bases matching TRBD1. Trimming at V came to 3 bases and at J to 1 base, leaving 3 bases not matched to a gene. CDR1 and CDR2 from the germline V gene are MNHNS and SASEGT. This CDR3 region has 16 residues. The CDR3 coding sequence is TGTGCCAGCAGTGAGAGGGGGCGGTCTGGGGCCAACGTCCTGACTTTC. This sequence encodes CASSERGRSGANVLTF.

Points on this clone: Germline is not matched at one junction end, which may reflect a read error. The gene calls are TRBV7-7 and TRBJ2-5, with TRBD1 as a possible D gene (5 bases). This CDR3 spans 14 amino acids. Germline lookup yields CDR1 SSHAT and CDR2 FNYEAQ (reference sequence). The CDR3 sequence is CASSLGQLQETQYF. The CDR3 coding sequence is TGTGCTAGCAGCTTAGGACAACTTCAAGAGACCCAGTACTTC.

The chain links TRBV2 to TRBJ1-1; the D gene is possibly TRBD1 (5 bases). The germline V and J ends were trimmed by 7 bases and 2 bases, with 23 bases remaining between them. Germline CDR1 SNHLY, CDR2 FYNNEI. There are 17 residues in the CDR3. The CDR3 coding sequence is TGTGCCAGCACTAAGCGGTCCCGGGGGGAAATAAACACTGAAGCTTTCTTT. Translating it yields CASTKRSRGEINTEAFF.

This sequence joins TRBV29-1 and TRBJ2-7; 7 bases fit TRBD1. The length of the CDR3 is 12 residues. J was trimmed by 2 bases and V by 7 bases; bases with no gene match: 5. CDR1 is SQVTM and CDR2 is ANQGSEA in the germline V gene. CDR3 protein: CSAGGDTYEQYF. The CDR3 nucleotides read TGCAGCGCAGGGGGTGATACCTACGAGCAGTACTTC.

This clone appeared a few times. This chain connects TRBV9 to TRBJ2-7; TRBD1 agrees at 9 bases. The CDR3 sequence is 14 residues long. Germline lookup yields CDR1 SGDLS and CDR2 YYNGEE. Germline trimming cut 4 bases from V and 1 base from J; bases unmatched to any gene: 3. The CDR3 DNA is TGTGCCAGCAGCTTCGGACAGGGGTCCTACGAGCAGTACTTC. This translates into CASSFGQGSYEQYF.

V gene TRBV27 combines with J gene TRBJ2-1; the match to TRBD2 covers 14 bases. In germline, CDR1 is MNHEY, CDR2 SMNVEV (reference sequence). The CDR3 has 16 residues. Trimming cost V 4 bases and J 8 bases; bases outside gene matches: 7. The CDR3 region is CASSSRGTSGSHEQFF. The CDR3, as DNA: TGTGCCAGCAGTTCCAGGGGGACTAGCGGGAGCCATGAGCAGTTCTTC.

CDR3 region: CASSQVSGGAEAFF. The CDR3 coding sequence is TGTGCCAGCAGCCAAGTATCCGGAGGCGCTGAAGCTTTCTTT. The chain couples TRBV14 to TRBJ1-1; no reliable D call. The CDR3 covers 14 residues. The V and J ends lost 1 base and 6 bases respectively, with 12 bases between them. In germline, CDR1 is SGHDN, CDR2 FVKESK. Using reference TRBV14 and TRBJ1-1 for the parts outside the CDR3, the full variable domain is EAGVTQFPSHSVIEKGQTVTLRCDPISGHDNLYWYRRVMGKEIKFLLHFVKESKQDESGMPNNRFLAERTGGTYSTLKVQPAELEDSGVYFCASSQVSGGAEAFFGQGTRLTVV.

The gene calls are TRBV27 and TRBJ2-5; 9 bases line up with TRBD1. Trimming cost V 6 bases and J 1 base; bases outside gene matches: 12. The CDR3 covers 17 residues. Germline CDR1 is MNHEY and CDR2 is SMNVEV (reference sequence). CDR3 residues: CASRTGTGKLPQETQYF. Here the CDR3 DNA reads TGTGCCAGCAGAACCGGGACAGGGAAGTTGCCCCAAGAGACCCAGTACTTC.

V usage is TRBV6-5 and J usage is TRBJ2-1; TRBD1 is a possible D gene (6 bases). CDR3 length: 14 amino acids. Trimming cost V 0 bases and J 3 bases, with 6 bases left between them. Looked up from germline, CDR1 is MNHEY and CDR2 is SVGAGI. The CDR3 region has the DNA TGTGCCAGCAGTTACTCGGACAGCTACAATGAGCAGTTCTTC. This translates into CASSYSDSYNEQFF.

Remarks on this clone: Other DNA sequences from this sample encode an identical CDR3 as well. The V gene is TRBV6-5, the J gene TRBJ2-7, with D possibly TRBD2 on 5 matching bases. The germline CDR1 and CDR2 sequences are MNHEY and SVGAGI. This CDR3 has 14 residues. Trimming stripped 1 base from V and 0 bases from J, with 7 bases between. This chain's CDR3 is CASSYLRGSYEQYF. Written as DNA, the CDR3 is TGTGCCAGCAGTTACTTACGGGGCTCCTACGAGCAGTACTTC.

V gene TRBV15 combines with J gene TRBJ2-1; TRBD2 agrees at 10 bases. Looked up from germline, CDR1 is LNHNV and CDR2 is YYDKDF (reference sequence). The CDR3 covers 15 residues. The trim removed 5 bases at V and 3 bases at J, leaving 4 bases unmatched. This chain's CDR3 is CATSERTSGYNEQFF. Written as DNA, the CDR3 is TGTGCCACCAGCGAGAGGACTAGCGGCTACAATGAGCAGTTCTTC.

The chain combines TRBV7-3 with TRBJ2-1, with 8 bases matching TRBD2. In germline, CDR1 is SGHTA, CDR2 FQGTGA. V lost 2 bases and J lost 0; bases outside the gene matches: 6. The CDR3 sequence is 17 residues long. CDR3 residues: CASSLSGRVSSYNEQFF. The DNA for the CDR3 is TGTGCCAGCAGCTTATCCGGGAGGGTAAGCTCCTACAATGAGCAGTTCTTC.

The chain uses TRBV19 and TRBJ2-3; D unclear. The CDR3 is 13 residues long. The germline CDR1 and CDR2 sequences are LNHDA and SQIVND (reference sequence). Trimming took off 4 bases at V and 6 bases at J, with 11 bases between the two ends. This chain's CDR3 is CASSTVSVDTQYF. CDR3 bases: TGTGCCAGTAGTACTGTTAGTGTGGATACGCAGTATTTT.

This chain links TRBV29-1 with TRBJ2-3, with 8 bases aligning to TRBD2. CDR1 SQVTM and CDR2 ANQGSEA come from the germline V gene. The J segment lost 2 bases and the V segment lost 3 bases, leaving 10 bases of the junction unmatched. The CDR3 length is 16 residues. CDR3 sequence: CSVDRREGHHTDTQYF. The CDR3 region has the DNA TGCAGCGTTGATAGACGGGAGGGCCACCACACAGATACGCAGTATTTT.

CDR3 DNA: TGCGCCAGCAGCCAAGGACAGATTAATGAAAAACTGTTTTTT. This translates into CASSQGQINEKLFF. This sequence joins TRBV4-3 and TRBJ1-4; TRBD1 might be the D (5 bases). The CDR3 is 14 residues long. Per the germline V gene, CDR1 is LGHNA and CDR2 is YSLEER. The V end was cut by 1 base, the J end by 4 bases, with 7 bases between.

This clone was recorded a few times. The chain combines TRBV2 with TRBJ1-5; D unclear. The CDR3 consists of 13 residues. Trimming pared 1 base from V and 7 bases from J, leaving 8 bases between. From germline, CDR1 is SNHLY and CDR2 FYNNEI. The chain's CDR3 is CASSEGEKQPQHF. DNA for the CDR3: TGTGCCAGCAGTGAAGGGGAGAAACAGCCCCAGCATTTT.

The rearrangement links TRBV4-1 to TRBJ2-3, with TRBD1 matching 9 bases. V gave up 6 bases and J gave up 6 bases; unmatched junction bases: 13. The CDR3 spans 16 residues. The germline V gene has CDR1 MGHRA and CDR2 YSYEKL. The CDR3 sequence: CASSPRGQGRSDTQYF. CDR3 coding DNA: TGCGCCAGCAGTCCCCGAGGACAGGGGCGCTCGGATACGCAGTATTTT.